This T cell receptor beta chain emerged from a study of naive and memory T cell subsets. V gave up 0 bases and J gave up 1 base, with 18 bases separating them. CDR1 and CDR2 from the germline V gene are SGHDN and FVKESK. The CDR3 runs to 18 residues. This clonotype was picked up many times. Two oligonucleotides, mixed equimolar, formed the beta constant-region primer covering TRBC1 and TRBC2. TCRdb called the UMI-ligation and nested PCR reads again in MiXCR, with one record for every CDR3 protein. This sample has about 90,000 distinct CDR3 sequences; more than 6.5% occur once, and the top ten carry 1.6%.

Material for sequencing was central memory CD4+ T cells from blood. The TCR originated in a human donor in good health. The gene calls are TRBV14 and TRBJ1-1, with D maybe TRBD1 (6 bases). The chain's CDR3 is CASSQEMGGRLRNTEAFF. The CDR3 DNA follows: TGTGCCAGCAGCCAAGAAATGGGGGGGCGCTTACGGAACACTGAAGCTTTCTTT.